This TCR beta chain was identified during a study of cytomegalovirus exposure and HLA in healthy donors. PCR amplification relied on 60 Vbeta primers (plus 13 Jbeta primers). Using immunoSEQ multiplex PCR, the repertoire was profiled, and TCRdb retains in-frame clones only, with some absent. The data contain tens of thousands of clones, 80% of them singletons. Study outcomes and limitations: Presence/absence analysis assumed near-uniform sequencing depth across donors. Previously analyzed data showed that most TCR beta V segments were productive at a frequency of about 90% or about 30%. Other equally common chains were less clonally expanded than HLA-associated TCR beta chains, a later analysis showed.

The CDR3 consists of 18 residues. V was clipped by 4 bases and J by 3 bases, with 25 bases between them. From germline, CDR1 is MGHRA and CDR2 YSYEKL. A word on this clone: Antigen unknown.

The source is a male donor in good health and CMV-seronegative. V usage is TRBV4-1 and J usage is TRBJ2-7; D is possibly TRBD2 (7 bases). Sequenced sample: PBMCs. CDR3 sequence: CASSLSHALHGGLYEQYF. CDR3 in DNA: TGCGCCAGCAGCCTTTCTCACGCTCTCCACGGGGGGCTCTACGAGCAGTACTTC.